A single sample gave rise to the 26 T cell receptor beta chains below, sequenced in a study of T and B cells in COVID-19 patients. Blood genomic DNA input for TRB amplification was roughly 250-500 ng. Multiplex PCR with BIOMED2 TRB-A/B primer pools amplified TRB rearrangements. A single record per CDR3 protein comes from TCRdb applying MiXCR to the multiplex PCR reads. The table lists some 13,000 distinct CDR3 sequences, about 25% of them singletons. What was sequenced was blood. Source of these receptors: a human donor who had recovered from COVID-19.

This clonotype ranks as medium-sized. The chain combines TRBV6-5 with TRBJ2-1, with D perhaps TRBD1 (6 bases). With 4 bases removed from V and 6 bases from J, the gap between germline ends came to 13 bases. The CDR3 totals 14 residues. The germline V gene has CDR1 MNHEY and CDR2 SVGAGI. The CDR3 spells CASSSVTGTNEQFF. The CDR3 DNA sequence: TGTGCCAGCAGTTCCGTCACAGGGACCAATGAGCAGTTCTTC.

This clonotype came up a few times. The V call is TRBV10-3, the J call TRBJ1-2; D is ambiguous. V lost 4 bases to trimming and J lost 3 bases, with 9 bases between them. Germline V gives CDR1 ENHRY, CDR2 SYGVKD. The CDR3 runs to 13 residues. CDR3 in amino acids: CAISARRDYGYTF. As DNA, the CDR3 is TGTGCCATCAGTGCCCGGAGGGACTATGGCTACACCTTC.

The V gene is TRBV19, the J gene TRBJ2-2; 10 bases agree with TRBD1. CDR3 size: 17 residues. CDR1 is LNHDA, CDR2 SQIVND, per germline (reference sequence). V lost 7 bases and J lost 3; bases outside the gene matches: 11. The CDR3 DNA is TGTGCCAGTACCTGGGTGACAGGGGGCTATGACACCGGGGAGCTGTTTTTT. Its protein is CASTWVTGGYDTGELFF.

This clonotype is termed medium-sized. This sequence joins TRBV30 and TRBJ2-7; 12 positions agree with TRBD2. V shed 1 base and J 7 bases; nucleotides not matched to a gene: 11. This CDR3 is 16 amino acids long. Germline CDR1 GTSNPN, CDR2 SVGIG (reference sequence). The CDR3 loop reads CAWSGFLAGGLGEQYF. The CDR3, as DNA: TGTGCCTGGAGTGGATTCCTAGCGGGAGGGCTTGGAGAGCAGTACTTC.

The table lists this clonotype with many counts. The rearrangement uses TRBV12-3 or TRBV12-4 and TRBJ2-1, with D uncertain. The CDR3 is 15 residues long. V was clipped by 5 bases and J by 0 bases, with 11 bases between them. CDR3 sequence: CASSHGISSYNEQFF. The CDR3 DNA sequence: TGTGCCAGCAGTCACGGAATAAGCTCCTACAATGAGCAGTTCTTC.

V is TRBV24-1 and J is TRBJ2-1, with 15 nucleotides matching TRBD2. V trimming: 4 bases; J trimming: 4 bases; junction bases outside the gene matches: 7. This CDR3 region has 18 residues. Germline values: CDR1 KGHDR, CDR2 SFDVKD. The CDR3 is CATSDPRGLAGGYNEQFF. Here the CDR3 DNA reads TGTGCCACCAGTGACCCCCGGGGACTAGCGGGGGGATACAATGAGCAGTTCTTC.

This clonotype was counted ten times or more. The rearrangement joins TRBV6-1 to TRBJ2-3, with 7 bases fitting TRBD2. V dropped 3 bases and J dropped 2; count of bases not matched to a gene: 11. The germline V gene encodes CDR1 MNHNS and CDR2 SASEGT. The CDR3 consists of 17 residues. CDR3 region: CASSEPPGGGDTDTQYF. CDR3 coding DNA: TGTGCCAGCAGTGAGCCCCCCGGTGGGGGGGACACAGATACGCAGTATTTT.

The chain joins TRBV6-5 to TRBJ1-1; D is uncertain. V was cut by 8 bases and J by 1 base, with 14 bases left in between. The CDR3 consists of 14 residues. Germline V gene sequence: CDR1 MNHEY, CDR2 SVGAGI. CDR3 sequence: CASGDSGENTEAFF. CDR3 nucleotide sequence: TGTGCCAGCGGTGACTCAGGAGAGAACACTGAAGCTTTCTTT.

By sample fraction, this clonotype is medium-sized (0.01 to 0.1%). This chain joins TRBV5-4 and TRBJ2-1, with D maybe TRBD1 (6 bases). Germline V gene data show CDR1 as SGHNT and CDR2 as YYREEE (reference sequence). The CDR3 loop spans 14 amino acids. The ends were cut back, 0 bases at V and 2 bases at J, with 6 bases in the middle. The CDR3 DNA is TGTGCCAGCAGCTTGGACAGGGCCTACAATGAGCAGTTCTTC. Translated: CASSLDRAYNEQFF.

This rearrangement joins TRBV19 to TRBJ2-2, with 11 bases fitting TRBD1. The J segment lost 4 bases and the V segment lost 7 bases, leaving 5 bases of the junction unmatched. The CDR3 is 15 residues long. Germline CDR1 reads LNHDA; CDR2 reads SQIVND (reference sequence). Written as DNA, the CDR3 is TGTGCCAGTACTCAAGGACAGGGGGCCACCGGGGAGCTGTTTTTT. Protein: CASTQGQGATGELFF.

The chain has TRBV11-1 and TRBJ1-1; D perhaps matches TRBD1 (5 bases). V lost 4 bases and J lost 1, with 13 bases in between. CDR1 is SGHAT, CDR2 FQDESV, per germline (reference sequence). The CDR3 totals 15 residues. In DNA, the CDR3 is TGTGCCAGCAGCTCCCTTGGGGGTGAGAACACTGAAGCTTTCTTT. Translation: CASSSLGGENTEAFF.

By proportion, this clonotype is medium-sized (0.01 to 0.1%). The rearrangement joins TRBV6-5 to TRBJ2-1, with D possibly TRBD2 on 5 matching bases. Germline V CDR1 and CDR2: MNHEY, SVGAGI. This CDR3 is built from 12 residues. Trimming pared 4 bases from V and 4 bases from J, leaving 5 bases between. CDR3 loop: CASSSGYNEQFF. The CDR3 DNA reads TGTGCCAGCAGTTCGGGGTACAATGAGCAGTTCTTC.

This sequence joins TRBV11-2 and TRBJ2-3; 9 nucleotides agree with TRBD2. The V gene end was trimmed by 5 bases and the J gene end by 6 bases; junction bases not matched to a gene: 9. Germline-derived CDR1 and CDR2 are SGHAT and FQNNGV. CDR3 length: 15 amino acids. CDR3 nucleotide sequence: TGTGCCAGCAGCCTGTCAGCGGGAGGATTCGATACGCAGTATTTT. It yields the protein CASSLSAGGFDTQYF.

The chain uses TRBV5-5 and TRBJ1-5; D gene unclear. This CDR3 contains 13 residues. The V gene's germline CDR1 is SGHKS and CDR2 YYEKEE (reference sequence). The CDR3 sequence: CVSSLGPDQPQHF. CDR3 DNA: TGTGTTAGCAGCCTTGGCCCAGATCAGCCCCAGCATTTT. Complete variable domain (other parts from reference TRBV5-5 and TRBJ1-5): DAGVTQSPTHLIKTRGQQVTLRCSPISGHKSVSWYQQVLGQGPQFIFQYYEKEERGRGNFPDRFSARQFPNYSSELNVNALLLGDSALYLCVSSLGPDQPQHFGDGTRLSIL.

This clonotype was seen only a few times. The chain carries TRBV27 and TRBJ2-3, with D maybe TRBD2 (5 bases). CDR1 is MNHEY, CDR2 SMNVEV, per germline (reference sequence). The CDR3 has 13 residues. Trimming pared 1 base from V and 9 bases from J, leaving 11 bases between. DNA of the CDR3: TGTGCCAGCAGTTTATTTCCGACGGGGACGCAGTATTTT. It specifies CASSLFPTGTQYF.

This clonotype was detected many times. The chain is built from TRBV27 and TRBJ1-5; D is undetermined. V shed 6 bases and J shed 0 bases, with 6 bases lying between them. The CDR3 has 13 amino acids. Germline V lookup: CDR1 MNHEY, CDR2 SMNVEV (reference sequence). DNA of the CDR3: TGTGCCAGCAGCTATTATAGCAATCAGCCCCAGCATTTT. As protein: CASSYYSNQPQHF.

The chain couples TRBV10-3 to TRBJ2-5, with D possibly matching TRBD1 (5 bases). The germline V gene has CDR1 ENHRY and CDR2 SYGVKD. V lost 5 bases, J lost 5 bases, and 18 bases lay in between. The CDR3 has 15 amino acids. The CDR3 loop reads CAISKLDTPEETQYF. For the CDR3, the DNA is TGTGCCATCAGTAAGTTGGACACCCCTGAGGAGACCCAGTACTTC.

By proportion, this clonotype is medium-sized (0.01 to 0.1%). The J gene is TRBJ2-7, the V gene TRBV6-2 or TRBV6-3; TRBD1 aligns across 10 bases. The CDR3 has 14 amino acids. J was trimmed by 5 bases and V by 6 bases; bases with no gene match: 7. Germline V lookup: CDR1 MNHEY, CDR2 SVGEGT. The CDR3 coding sequence is TGTGCCAGCAGGGGAGGACAGGGGGACGACGAGCAGTACTTC. This gives the protein CASRGGQGDDEQYF.

The CDR3 protein is CASSKNMERAGYGYTF. CDR3 nucleotides: TGTGCCAGCTCGAAAAATATGGAAAGGGCGGGCTATGGCTACACCTTC. This rearrangement joins TRBV18 to TRBJ1-2; no definite D call. Germline CDR1 KGHSH, CDR2 LQKENI. V was cut by 6 bases and J by 4 bases, with 21 bases left in between. CDR3 length equals 16 residues.

By sample share, this clonotype is medium-sized (0.01 to 0.1%). The genes are TRBV29-1 and TRBJ2-4, with D unresolved. Germline values: CDR1 SQVTM, CDR2 ANQGSEA. The CDR3 totals 14 residues. V was pared by 7 bases and J by 0 bases, with 13 bases between. CDR3 sequence reads: CSAARELAKNIQYF. The CDR3 DNA sequence: TGCAGCGCCGCCCGTGAATTAGCCAAAAACATTCAGTACTTC.

The J gene is TRBJ1-3, the V gene TRBV20-1, with unresolved D. Trimming took off 1 base at V and 2 bases at J, with 9 bases between the two ends. There are 14 residues in the CDR3. Germline values: CDR1 DFQATT, CDR2 SNEGSKA (reference sequence). The CDR3 region has the DNA TGCAGTGCTAGAGGACCTTCGACTGGAAACACCATATATTTT. Amino acids: CSARGPSTGNTIYF.

By sample share, this clonotype is medium-sized. The chain couples TRBV29-1 to TRBJ2-7; tentative D call: TRBD1 (6 bases). This CDR3 region has 11 residues. Trimming removed 7 bases from V and 3 bases from J, with 10 bases in between. Germline CDR1 and CDR2: SQVTM and ANQGSEA. In DNA, the CDR3 is TGCAGCGGGCAGACAGGCTACGAGCAGTACTTC. Translation gives CSGQTGYEQYF.

The chain has TRBV4-1 and TRBJ2-7; tentatively, D is TRBD2 (5 bases). V was pared by 0 bases and J by 6 bases, with 18 bases between. The CDR3 has 16 amino acids. Germline V gene sequence: CDR1 MGHRA, CDR2 YSYEKL. CDR3: CASSQEAFGLPLEQYF. In nucleotides, the CDR3 is TGCGCCAGCAGCCAAGAGGCCTTTGGACTCCCTCTCGAGCAGTACTTC.

This clonotype came up a few times. The rearrangement links TRBV6-1 to TRBJ1-2; TRBD1 matches at 7 bases. Losses at the gene ends were 3 bases for V and 5 bases for J; bases not matched to a gene: 3. The CDR3 loop spans 13 amino acids. Germline-derived CDR1 and CDR2 are MNHNS and SASEGT. In nucleotides, the CDR3 is TGTGCCAGCAGTGAGACAGGGAATTATGGCTACACCTTC. Translating gives CASSETGNYGYTF.

This clonotype was observed at least ten times. Here the CDR3 DNA reads TGTGCCAGCACCAAGACATTGAACACCGGGGAGCTGTTTTTT. It encodes CASTKTLNTGELFF. This chain links TRBV6-2 or TRBV6-3 with TRBJ2-2; D gene ambiguous. In germline, CDR1 is MNHEY, CDR2 SVGEGT. The V and J ends lost 7 bases and 1 base respectively, with 10 bases between them. The CDR3 runs 14 residues.

At least ten counts were recorded for this clonotype. V gene TRBV6-5 combines with J gene TRBJ1-1; TRBD1 matches at 10 bases. J was trimmed by 5 bases and V by 8 bases; bases with no gene match: 8. The CDR3 runs 14 residues. Germline lookup yields CDR1 MNHEY and CDR2 SVGAGI. CDR3 sequence: CASGQGDLITEAFF. The CDR3 bases are TGTGCCAGCGGACAGGGGGATTTGATTACTGAAGCTTTCTTT.